The present TCR beta chain was sequenced within a study of blood T cell repertoires in COVID-19. The data were produced by immunoSEQ multiplex PCR, yet TCRdb's version contains in-frame clones alone and is incomplete. The sample has 300,000 to 400,000 clones, about 90% seen once; the top ten hold 2% to 2.5%. This clone was counted only a few times. V was pared by 3 bases and J by 3 bases, with 8 bases between. The CDR3 totals 13 residues. Germline CDR1 and CDR2: MGHRA and YSYEKL. Sequencing used peripheral blood. The sequence was obtained from a woman aged 60-75 years with COVID-19, enrolled during active disease. The chain employs TRBV4-1 and TRBJ1-2, with D possibly matching TRBD1 (5 bases). The CDR3: CASSHGGDYGYTF. The CDR3 nucleotides read TGCGCCAGCAGCCATGGAGGGGACTATGGCTACACCTTC.